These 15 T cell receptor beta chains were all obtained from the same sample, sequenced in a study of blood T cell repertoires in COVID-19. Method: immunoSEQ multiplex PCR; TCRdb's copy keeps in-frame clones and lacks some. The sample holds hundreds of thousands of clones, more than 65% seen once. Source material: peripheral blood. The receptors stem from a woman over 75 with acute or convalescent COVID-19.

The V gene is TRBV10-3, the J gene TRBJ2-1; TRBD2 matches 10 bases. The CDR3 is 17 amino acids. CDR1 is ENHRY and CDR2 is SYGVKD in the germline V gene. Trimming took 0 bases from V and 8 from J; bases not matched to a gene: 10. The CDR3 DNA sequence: TGTGCCATCAGTGAGTCGAGCGTGAGCGGGGGGGTGGATGAGCAGTTCTTC. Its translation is CAISESSVSGGVDEQFF.

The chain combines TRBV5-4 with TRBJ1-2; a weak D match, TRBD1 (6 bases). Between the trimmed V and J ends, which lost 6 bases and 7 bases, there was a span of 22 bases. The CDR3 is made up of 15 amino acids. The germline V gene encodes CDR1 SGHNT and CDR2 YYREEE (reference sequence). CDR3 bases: TGTGCCAGCACCCCCGGGGGGGGCTCGGGGCTTGGCTACACCTTC. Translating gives CASTPGGGSGLGYTF.

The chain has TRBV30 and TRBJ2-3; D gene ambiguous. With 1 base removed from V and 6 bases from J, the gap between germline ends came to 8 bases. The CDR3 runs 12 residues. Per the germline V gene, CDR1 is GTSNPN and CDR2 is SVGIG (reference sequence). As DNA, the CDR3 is TGTGCCTGGAGTGGCTATACGGATACGCAGTATTTT. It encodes CAWSGYTDTQYF.

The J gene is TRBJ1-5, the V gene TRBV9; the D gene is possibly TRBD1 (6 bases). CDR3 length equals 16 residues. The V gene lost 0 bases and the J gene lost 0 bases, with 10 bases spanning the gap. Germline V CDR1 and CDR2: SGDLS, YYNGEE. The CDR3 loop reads CASSVARTDSNQPQHF. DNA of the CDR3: TGTGCCAGCAGCGTAGCGAGGACAGATAGCAATCAGCCCCAGCATTTT.

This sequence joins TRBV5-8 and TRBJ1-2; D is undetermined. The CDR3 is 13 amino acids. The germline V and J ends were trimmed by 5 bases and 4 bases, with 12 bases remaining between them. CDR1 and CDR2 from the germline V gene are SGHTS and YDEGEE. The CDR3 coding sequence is TGTGCCAGCAGACCGGGGTGGGCCTATGGCTACACCTTC. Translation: CASRPGWAYGYTF.

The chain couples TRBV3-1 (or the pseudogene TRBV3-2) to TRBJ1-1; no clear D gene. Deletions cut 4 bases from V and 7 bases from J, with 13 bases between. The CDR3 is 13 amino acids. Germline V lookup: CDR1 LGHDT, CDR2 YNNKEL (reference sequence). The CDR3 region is CASSLEGQNEAFF. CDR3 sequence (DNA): TGTGCCAGCAGCCTTGAGGGCCAGAATGAAGCTTTCTTT.

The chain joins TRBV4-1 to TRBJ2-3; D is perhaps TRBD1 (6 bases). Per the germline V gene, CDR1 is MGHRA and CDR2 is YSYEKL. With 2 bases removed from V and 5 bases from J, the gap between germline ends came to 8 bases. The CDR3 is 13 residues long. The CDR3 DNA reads TGCGCCAGCAGCCAAAAAGGGGGAGATACGCAGTATTTT. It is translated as CASSQKGGDTQYF.

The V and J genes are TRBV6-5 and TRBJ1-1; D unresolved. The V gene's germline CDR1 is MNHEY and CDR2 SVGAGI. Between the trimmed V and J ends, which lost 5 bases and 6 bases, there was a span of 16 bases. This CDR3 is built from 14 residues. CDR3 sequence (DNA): TGTGCCAGCAGTCCGCTTACAACGATCGCTGAAGCTTTCTTT. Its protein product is CASSPLTTIAEAFF.

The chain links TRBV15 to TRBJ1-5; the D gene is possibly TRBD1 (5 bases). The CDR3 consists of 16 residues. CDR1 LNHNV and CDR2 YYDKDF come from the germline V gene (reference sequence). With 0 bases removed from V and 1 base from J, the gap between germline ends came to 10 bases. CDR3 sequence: CATSRDRGESNQPQHF. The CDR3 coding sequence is TGTGCCACCAGCAGAGATCGGGGGGAAAGCAATCAGCCCCAGCATTTT.

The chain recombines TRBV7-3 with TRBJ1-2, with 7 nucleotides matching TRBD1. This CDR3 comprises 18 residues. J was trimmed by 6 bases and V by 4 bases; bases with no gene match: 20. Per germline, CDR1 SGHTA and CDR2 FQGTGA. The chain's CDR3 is CASSSLLLGTDQLDGYTF. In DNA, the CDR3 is TGTGCCAGCAGCTCCTTACTCCTCGGGACAGACCAGTTAGATGGCTACACCTTC.

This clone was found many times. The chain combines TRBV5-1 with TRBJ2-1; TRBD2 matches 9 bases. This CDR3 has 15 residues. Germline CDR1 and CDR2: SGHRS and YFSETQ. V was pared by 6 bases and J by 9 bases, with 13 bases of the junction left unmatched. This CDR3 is CASNLAGIAGGEQFF. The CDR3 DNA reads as TGCGCCAGCAATCTAGCGGGGATTGCCGGGGGTGAGCAGTTCTTC.

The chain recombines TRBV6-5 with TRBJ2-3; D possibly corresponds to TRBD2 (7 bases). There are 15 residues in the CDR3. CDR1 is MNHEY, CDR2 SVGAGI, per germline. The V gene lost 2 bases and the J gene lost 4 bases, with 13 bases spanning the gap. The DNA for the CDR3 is TGTGCCAGCAGTTACCGGGGGGCGGGCGCAGATACGCAGTATTTT. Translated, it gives CASSYRGAGADTQYF.

The CDR3 bases are TGTGCCAGCATTTTACCGGGACAGGGGTCCCGAGCTTTCTTT. Its protein is CASILPGQGSRAFF. V usage is TRBV6-5 and J usage is TRBJ1-1; 10 bases are shared with TRBD1. The V gene's germline CDR1 is MNHEY and CDR2 SVGAGI. V was clipped by 7 bases and J by 10 bases; unmatched bases: 12. The CDR3 loop spans 14 amino acids.

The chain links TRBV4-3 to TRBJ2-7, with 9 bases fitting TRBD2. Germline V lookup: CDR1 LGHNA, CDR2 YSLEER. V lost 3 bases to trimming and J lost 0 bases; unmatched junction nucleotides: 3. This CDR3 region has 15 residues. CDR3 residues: CASSQVAGDSYEQYF. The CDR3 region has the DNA TGCGCCAGCAGCCAGGTAGCGGGGGACTCCTACGAGCAGTACTTC.

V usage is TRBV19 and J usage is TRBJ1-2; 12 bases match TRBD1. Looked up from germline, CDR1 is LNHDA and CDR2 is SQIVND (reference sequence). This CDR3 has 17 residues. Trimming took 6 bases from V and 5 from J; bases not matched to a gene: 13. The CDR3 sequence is CASSNQTPGQGAYGYTF. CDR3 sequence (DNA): TGTGCCAGTAGCAACCAGACCCCGGGACAGGGGGCGTATGGCTACACCTTC.